These 20 T cell receptor beta chains were all obtained from the same sample, sequenced in a study of spatial heterogeneity in lung cancer. One entry per CDR3 protein results from TCRdb running MiXCR on the 5' RACE reads. The sample consists of around 100,000 distinct CDR3 sequences, approximately 11% of them appearing once. Described time point: blood at routine non-recurrence follow-up after resection. This material consisted of PBMCs, taken at follow-up. All receptors come from a female donor with early-stage non-small cell lung cancer.

This clonotype was detected only a few times. The rearrangement links TRBV27 to TRBJ2-7; TRBD1 matches at 10 bases. Germline CDR1 reads MNHEY; CDR2 reads SMNVEV (reference sequence). CDR3 length: 14 residues. V was clipped by 3 bases and J by 6 bases; unmatched bases: 5. CDR3 coding DNA: TGTGCCAGCAGTTTCCGGGGACAGGGGCGCGAGCAGTACTTC. This sequence encodes CASSFRGQGREQYF.

The chain has TRBV5-1 and TRBJ2-1; 10 positions agree with TRBD2. The germline V gene has CDR1 SGHRS and CDR2 YFSETQ. CDR3 length: 15 amino acids. J lost 7 bases, V lost 2 bases, and 6 bases had no gene match. CDR3 sequence (DNA): TGCGCCAGCAGCTTCGGACTAGCGGAAGGGAATGAGCAGTTCTTC. This sequence encodes CASSFGLAEGNEQFF.

This clonotype was detected once. V is TRBV6-6 and J is TRBJ2-3; perhaps D is TRBD1 or TRBD2 (5 bases each). CDR1 and CDR2 (germline): MNHNY, SVGAGI (reference sequence). CDR3 length equals 17 residues. The V end lost 3 bases, the J end lost 0 bases, and 16 bases lay between the germline ends. CDR3: CASSYGGFGDSTDTQYF. CDR3 DNA: TGTGCCAGCAGTTATGGAGGATTCGGGGACAGCACAGATACGCAGTATTTT.

V gene TRBV6-2 or TRBV6-3 combines with J gene TRBJ2-7; TRBD2 matches 12 bases. With V trimmed by 6 bases and J by 2 bases, 14 bases remained unmatched. The CDR3 has 18 residues. Germline V gene sequence: CDR1 MNHEY, CDR2 SVGEGT. The CDR3 bases are TGTGCCAGCAGCCGGGCAGATCTTGGACTAGCGGGAACCTACGAGCAGTACTTC. Translation gives CASSRADLGLAGTYEQYF.

This clonotype was observed a few times. The chain links TRBV2 to TRBJ1-4; 9 positions agree with TRBD1. The CDR3 spans 14 residues. Trimming at V came to 7 bases and at J to 7 bases, leaving 7 bases not matched to a gene. Germline-derived CDR1 and CDR2 are SNHLY and FYNNEI. In nucleotides, the CDR3 is TGTGCCAGCAAAGCCGGGACAGGGCCTGAAAAACTGTTTTTT. This sequence encodes CASKAGTGPEKLFF.

This clonotype has just a few counts. CDR3 amino acids: CASSLDTRELFF. The CDR3 nucleotides are TGTGCCAGCAGCTTGGACACTCGGGAGCTGTTTTTT. This chain connects TRBV5-5 to TRBJ2-2, with D unclear. The germline V and J ends were trimmed by 0 bases and 9 bases, with 6 bases remaining between them. Germline assignment: CDR1 SGHKS and CDR2 YYEKEE (reference sequence). This CDR3 comprises 12 residues.

The chain recombines TRBV24-1 with TRBJ2-1; TRBD1 agrees at 9 bases. Germline loops: CDR1 KGHDR, CDR2 SFDVKD. The ends lost 4 bases at V and 0 bases at J; junction bases unmatched: 12. The CDR3 is 19 residues long. For the CDR3, the DNA is TGTGCCACCAGTGACCCGGGACAGGGATCCCCAAGCTCCTACAATGAGCAGTTCTTC. Amino acids: CATSDPGQGSPSSYNEQFF.

In this sample, this clonotype turned up many times. The chain combines TRBV28 with TRBJ2-7, with 7 bases lining up with TRBD2. V lost 4 bases to trimming and J lost 2 bases; unmatched junction nucleotides: 11. The germline gives CDR1 MDHEN, CDR2 SYDVKM. This CDR3 is built from 16 residues. The CDR3 here is CASSSTWTSFPYEQYF. For the CDR3, the DNA is TGTGCCAGCAGTTCAACCTGGACTAGTTTCCCCTACGAGCAGTACTTC. Full variable domain (outside the CDR3, taken from reference TRBV28 and TRBJ2-7): DVKVTQSSRYLVKRTGEKVFLECVQDMDHENMFWYRQDPGLGLRLIYFSYDVKMKEKGDIPEGYSVSREKKERFSLILESASTNQTSMYLCASSSTWTSFPYEQYFGPGTRLTVT.

This clonotype has a handful of counts. The rearrangement uses TRBV15 and TRBJ2-7; no clear D. V was pared by 1 base and J by 2 bases, with 12 bases between. Per the germline V gene, CDR1 is LNHNV and CDR2 is YYDKDF (reference sequence). There are 15 residues in the CDR3. DNA for the CDR3: TGTGCCACCAGCAGAGGCGTTAGCAGTACCTACGAGCAGTACTTC. This translates into CATSRGVSSTYEQYF.

This sequence joins TRBV27 and TRBJ2-7; weak D call: TRBD2 (5 bases). Germline V CDR1 and CDR2: MNHEY, SMNVEV (reference sequence). The V gene lost 3 bases and the J gene lost 0 bases, with 18 bases spanning the gap. The CDR3 length is 17 residues. CDR3 protein: CASSLVEDPTSSYEQYV. The CDR3 coding sequence is TGTGCCAGCAGTTTGGTGGAGGACCCAACAAGCTCCTACGAGCAGTACGTC.

This clonotype was counted only a few times. An end of the junction does not agree with germline; a read error may underlie this. V and J are TRBV10-2 and TRBJ2-2; D is ambiguous. Looked up from germline, CDR1 is WSHSY and CDR2 is SAAADI. The CDR3 is 14 residues long. CDR3 protein: CASCEQPNTGELFF. Here the CDR3 DNA reads TGCGCCAGCTGTGAACAGCCGAACACCGGGGAGCTGTTTTTT.

This clonotype was counted a few times. This sequence joins TRBV6-5 and TRBJ2-7; 7 bases fit TRBD2. This CDR3 region has 14 residues. The ends lost 5 bases at V and 4 bases at J; junction bases unmatched: 8. Germline assignment: CDR1 MNHEY and CDR2 SVGAGI. Written as DNA, the CDR3 is TGTGCCAGCAGTGCTCGACTAGCCGGATACGAGCAGTACTTC. This gives the protein CASSARLAGYEQYF.

The chain recombines TRBV20-1 with TRBJ1-5, with D perhaps matching TRBD1 (6 bases). Germline values: CDR1 DFQATT, CDR2 SNEGSKA (reference sequence). The CDR3 is 14 amino acids. Trimming took off 2 bases at V and 5 bases at J, with 13 bases between the two ends. The CDR3 DNA reads TGCAGTGCTAGAAACCCAGGGGAGGATCAGCCCCAGCATTTT. This codes for CSARNPGEDQPQHF.

This clonotype has more than one count but fewer than ten. The rearrangement links TRBV19 to TRBJ1-3, with 8 bases fitting TRBD1. V gave up 7 bases and J gave up 3 bases; unmatched junction bases: 11. This CDR3 is built from 16 residues. The germline CDR1 and CDR2 sequences are LNHDA and SQIVND (reference sequence). Here the CDR3 reads CASTLLTGELGNTIYF. The CDR3 DNA reads TGTGCCAGTACCCTCCTGACAGGGGAGCTTGGAAACACCATATATTTT.

This clonotype showed up many times. This chain connects TRBV9 to TRBJ2-1, with 12 bases fitting TRBD2. CDR1 SGDLS and CDR2 YYNGEE come from the germline V gene. The CDR3 runs to 14 residues. V trimming: 5 bases; J trimming: 6 bases; junction bases outside the gene matches: 3. The DNA for the CDR3 is TGTGCCAGCAGTCCGGGACTAGCGGGCAATGAGCAGTTCTTC. Translation gives CASSPGLAGNEQFF.

V gene TRBV5-1 combines with J gene TRBJ1-5, with unresolved D. The CDR3 has 15 residues. The V end was cut by 5 bases, the J end by 3 bases, with 15 bases between. CDR1 and CDR2 from the germline V gene are SGHRS and YFSETQ. In nucleotides, the CDR3 is TGCGCCAGCAGGTTTGGCGGCCAGCACAATCAGCCCCAGCATTTT. Amino acids: CASRFGGQHNQPQHF.

In this sample, this clonotype turned up a few times. The V call is TRBV4-2, the J call TRBJ2-1; 13 positions match TRBD2. CDR1 and CDR2 from the germline V gene are LGHNA and YNFKEQ. The CDR3 has 17 residues. The J segment lost 5 bases and the V segment lost 3 bases, leaving 7 bases of the junction unmatched. The CDR3 DNA follows: TGTGCCAGCAGCCAGTCCGGGACTAGCGGGAATCACAATGAGCAGTTCTTC. Translation gives CASSQSGTSGNHNEQFF.

This clonotype has ten or more counts. V is TRBV11-2 and J is TRBJ2-1, with 10 nucleotides matching TRBD2. J was trimmed by 5 bases and V by 6 bases; bases with no gene match: 7. Germline loops: CDR1 SGHAT, CDR2 FQNNGV. The CDR3 has 15 amino acids. The CDR3 spells CASRIAGGPNNEQFF. As DNA, the CDR3 is TGTGCCAGCAGAATAGCGGGAGGCCCAAACAATGAGCAGTTCTTC.

A few counts support this clonotype. J is TRBJ2-7 and V is TRBV7-9; D is uncertain. Germline CDR1 SEHNR, CDR2 FQNEAQ (reference sequence). V lost 0 bases and J lost 1, with 7 bases in between. The CDR3 loop spans 14 amino acids. CDR3 region: CASSLAGSSYEQYF. The CDR3 nucleotides read TGTGCCAGCAGCTTAGCGGGGTCGTCCTACGAGCAGTACTTC.

This chain joins TRBV7-8 and TRBJ2-5; 14 bases align to TRBD2. The CDR3 runs 18 residues. Germline V gene sequence: CDR1 SGHVS, CDR2 FQNEAQ. After removal of 4 bases from V and 4 bases from J, the junction contained 11 bases not matched to a gene. The CDR3 reads CASSSTGTSGRNPETQYF. The CDR3 DNA follows: TGTGCCAGCAGCTCGACCGGGACTAGCGGGAGAAACCCAGAGACCCAGTACTTC.